Following are 11 T cell receptor beta chains from one sample sequenced in a study of T cell clonotyping in hematopoietic cell transplantation (dated by TCRdb to 2020 to 2022). The time point label of this sample denotes: 180 days after allo-HCT. The library came from the immunoSEQ multiplex PCR assay. In TCRdb, the immuneACCESS table is reduced to in-frame sequences with V and J assigned. These tables do not hold every clone; where another copy was compared, an unresolved V gene accounts for under half, and the others remain unexplained. Here the sample has some 8,300 clones; 75% to 85% occur a single time. The ten largest clones add up to around 30% of the sample. The starting material was PBMCs, obtained 180 days after allogeneic stem cell transplant. These receptors all stem from a female patient aged 30-39 years who had an allogeneic stem cell transplant, so the T cells may come from the graft donor. Some clones in this sample may be carry-over from other donors' samples.

DNA of the CDR3: TGTGCCAGCAGTTTCGTCTGGGACGGTCCTTCGTATGGCTACACCTTC. It specifies CASSFVWDGPSYGYTF. J is TRBJ1-2 and V is TRBV5-8, with D maybe TRBD1 (5 bases). The germline gives CDR1 SGHTS, CDR2 YDEGEE. This CDR3 is 16 amino acids long. Trimming left V 5 bases short and J 5 bases short, with 22 bases between. Complete variable domain (other parts from reference TRBV5-8 and TRBJ1-2): EAGVTQSPTHLIKTRGQQATLRCSPISGHTSVYWYQQALGLGLQFLLWYDEGEERNRGNFPPRFSGRQFPNYSSELNVNALELEDSALYLCASSFVWDGPSYGYTFGSGTRLTVV.

The CDR3 DNA reads as TGTGCCAGCAGCTTAGCTGTCACCGTACTGAACACTGAAGCTTTCTTT. Amino acids: CASSLAVTVLNTEAFF. This chain connects TRBV7-2 to TRBJ1-1, with D hard to call. The V gene's germline CDR1 is SGHTA and CDR2 FQGNSA. Between the trimmed V and J ends, which lost 0 bases and 0 bases, there was a span of 11 bases. The CDR3 has 16 amino acids.

This sequence joins TRBV30 and TRBJ1-1; a possible D gene is TRBD1 (6 bases). Per the germline V gene, CDR1 is GTSNPN and CDR2 is SVGIG (reference sequence). The CDR3 consists of 11 residues. V lost 4 bases, J lost 6 bases, and 9 bases lay in between. The CDR3 nucleotides read TGTGCCTGGACAGGGGTCGCTGAAGCTTTCTTT. It encodes CAWTGVAEAFF.

This CDR3 is CASSLFAGRTEAFF. The CDR3 DNA is TGTGCCAGCAGCTTATTTGCAGGGAGGACTGAAGCTTTCTTT. The rearrangement uses TRBV7-9 and TRBJ1-1; tentatively, D is TRBD1 (5 bases). Germline V gives CDR1 SEHNR, CDR2 FQNEAQ (reference sequence). The CDR3 runs to 14 residues. V lost 2 bases and J 5 bases, leaving 12 bases between the germline ends.

The chain is built from TRBV7-3 and TRBJ2-1; either TRBD1 or TRBD2 may fit D (6 bases each). The CDR3 totals 15 residues. With 1 base removed from V and 9 bases from J, the gap between germline ends came to 16 bases. From germline, CDR1 is SGHTA and CDR2 FQGTGA. CDR3 coding DNA: TGTGCCAGCAGCTTAAATTTTGGGGGCGGGGCTGAGCAGTTCTTC. Translated: CASSLNFGGGAEQFF.

Here the CDR3 DNA reads TGTGCCAGCAGCAAACCGGGGCTAAGGTCCCCCCACACCGGGGAGCTGTTTTTT. Translated: CASSKPGLRSPHTGELFF. The chain joins TRBV21-1 to TRBJ2-2. TRBV21-1 is reported as a pseudogene. This CDR3 comprises 18 residues.

This clone was seen once. The CDR3 region is CAWSKGDGNTEAFF. The CDR3 DNA is TGTGCCTGGAGTAAAGGGGATGGGAACACTGAAGCTTTCTTT. This chain links TRBV30 with TRBJ1-1; tentatively, D is TRBD1 (5 bases). V lost 2 bases, J lost 1 base, and 11 bases lay in between. This CDR3 has 14 amino acids. Per the germline V gene, CDR1 is GTSNPN and CDR2 is SVGIG (reference sequence).

The V and J genes are TRBV20-1 and TRBJ1-1; D is uncertain. Between the trimmed V and J ends, which lost 5 bases and 1 base, there was a span of 5 bases. The germline CDR1 and CDR2 sequences are DFQATT and SNEGSKA (reference sequence). The CDR3 is 11 amino acids. For the CDR3, the DNA is TGCAGTGCTGAAAAGAACACTGAAGCTTTCTTT. This sequence encodes CSAEKNTEAFF.

This chain connects TRBV4-1 to TRBJ1-1, with unresolved D. The germline V and J ends were trimmed by 1 base and 0 bases, with 9 bases remaining between them. The CDR3 consists of 15 residues. Germline V CDR1 and CDR2: MGHRA, YSYEKL. The chain's CDR3 is CASSQGHSVNTEAFF. The CDR3 nucleotides read TGCGCCAGCAGCCAAGGTCACAGCGTGAACACTGAAGCTTTCTTT.

The V and J genes are TRBV10-2 and TRBJ1-2; TRBD1 is a possible D gene (6 bases). V gave up 3 bases and J gave up 6 bases, with 17 bases separating them. The CDR3 spans 15 residues. Germline V gene data show CDR1 as WSHSY and CDR2 as SAAADI. The CDR3 reads CASSEWQGGANGYTF. CDR3 nucleotides: TGCGCCAGCAGTGAATGGCAAGGGGGGGCTAATGGCTACACCTTC.

V and J are TRBV29-1 and TRBJ1-2; D is unresolved. Germline lookup yields CDR1 SQVTM and CDR2 ANQGSEA. This CDR3 is 12 amino acids long. V lost 3 bases and J lost 4, with 9 bases in between. The CDR3 sequence: CSVDRASYGYTF. CDR3 nucleotide sequence: TGCAGCGTTGACCGGGCTTCCTATGGCTACACCTTC.